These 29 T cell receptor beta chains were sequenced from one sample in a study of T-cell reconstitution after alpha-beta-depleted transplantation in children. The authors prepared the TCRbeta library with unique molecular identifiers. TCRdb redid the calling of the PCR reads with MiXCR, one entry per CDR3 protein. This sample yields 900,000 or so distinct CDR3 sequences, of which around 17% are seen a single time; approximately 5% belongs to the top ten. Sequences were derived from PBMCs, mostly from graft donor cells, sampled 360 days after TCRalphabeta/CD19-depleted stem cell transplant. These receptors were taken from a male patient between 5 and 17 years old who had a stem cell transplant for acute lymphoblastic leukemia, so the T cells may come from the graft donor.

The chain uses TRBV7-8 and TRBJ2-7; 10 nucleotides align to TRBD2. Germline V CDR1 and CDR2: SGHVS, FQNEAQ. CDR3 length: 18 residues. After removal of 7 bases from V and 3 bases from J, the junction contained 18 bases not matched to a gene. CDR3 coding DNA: TGTGCCAGCACCCCAAAGGCCAGCGGGAGGGCAGCGGACTACGAGCAGTACTTC. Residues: CASTPKASGRAADYEQYF.

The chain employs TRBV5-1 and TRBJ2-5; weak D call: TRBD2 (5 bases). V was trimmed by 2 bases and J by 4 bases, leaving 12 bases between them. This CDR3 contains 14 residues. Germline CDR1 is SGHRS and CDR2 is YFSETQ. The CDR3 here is CASSLFEGRETQYF. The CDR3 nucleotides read TGCGCCAGCAGCTTATTCGAGGGAAGAGAGACCCAGTACTTC.

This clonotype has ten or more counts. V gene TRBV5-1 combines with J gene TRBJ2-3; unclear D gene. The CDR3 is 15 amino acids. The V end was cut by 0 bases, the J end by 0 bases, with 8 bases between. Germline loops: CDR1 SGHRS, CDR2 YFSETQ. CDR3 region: CASSLDFTSTDTQYF. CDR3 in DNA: TGCGCCAGCAGCTTGGACTTTACTAGCACAGATACGCAGTATTTT.

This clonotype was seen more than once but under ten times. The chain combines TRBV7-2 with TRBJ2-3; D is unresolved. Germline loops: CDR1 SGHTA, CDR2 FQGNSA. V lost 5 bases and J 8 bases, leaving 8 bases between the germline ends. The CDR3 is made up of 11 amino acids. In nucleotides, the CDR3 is TGTGCCAGCAGCCCCGTCCGTACGCAGTATTTT. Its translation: CASSPVRTQYF. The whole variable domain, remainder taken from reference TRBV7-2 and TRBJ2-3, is GAGVSQSPSNKVTEKGKDVELRCDPISGHTALYWYRQSLGQGLEFLIYFQGNSAPDKSGLPSDRFSAERTGGSVSTLTIQRTQQEDSAVYLCASSPVRTQYFGPGTRLTVL.

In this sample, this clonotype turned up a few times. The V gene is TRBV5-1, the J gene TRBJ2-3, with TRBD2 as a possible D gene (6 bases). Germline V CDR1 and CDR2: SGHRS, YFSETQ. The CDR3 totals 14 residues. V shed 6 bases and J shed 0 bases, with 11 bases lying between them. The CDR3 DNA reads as TGCGCCAGCAAGGGCGGGACTAGCACAGATACGCAGTATTTT. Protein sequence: CASKGGTSTDTQYF.

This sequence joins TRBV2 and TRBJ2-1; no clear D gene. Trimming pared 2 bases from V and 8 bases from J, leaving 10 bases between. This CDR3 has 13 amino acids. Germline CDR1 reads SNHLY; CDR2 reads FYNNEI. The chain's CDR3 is CASSEWSIDEQFF. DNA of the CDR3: TGTGCCAGCAGTGAATGGAGTATCGATGAGCAGTTCTTC.

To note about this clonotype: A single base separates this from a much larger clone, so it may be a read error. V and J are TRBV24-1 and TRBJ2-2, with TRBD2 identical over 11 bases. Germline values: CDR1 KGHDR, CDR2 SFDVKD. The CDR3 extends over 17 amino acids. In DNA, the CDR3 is TGTGCCACCTGTGATTTGCCCGGGACTAGCGGCACCGGGGAGCTGTTTTTT. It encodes CATCDLPGTSGTGELFF.

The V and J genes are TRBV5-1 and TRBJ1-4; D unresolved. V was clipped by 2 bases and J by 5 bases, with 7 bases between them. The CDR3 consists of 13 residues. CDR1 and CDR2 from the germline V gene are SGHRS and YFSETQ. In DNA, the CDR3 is TGCGCCAGCAGCTTATCGCCGAATGAAAAACTGTTTTTT. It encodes CASSLSPNEKLFF.

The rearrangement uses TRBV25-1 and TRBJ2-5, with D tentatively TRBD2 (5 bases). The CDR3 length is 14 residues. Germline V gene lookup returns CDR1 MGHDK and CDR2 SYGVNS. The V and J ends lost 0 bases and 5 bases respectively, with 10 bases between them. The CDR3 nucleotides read TGTGCCAGCAGTGAATACAGCGGTCTGGAGACCCAGTACTTC. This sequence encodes CASSEYSGLETQYF.

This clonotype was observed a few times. The CDR3 bases are TGTGCCAGCAGCCAGCGGGGGTACTCCTACAATGAGCAGTTCTTC. This encodes CASSQRGYSYNEQFF. The chain employs TRBV3-1 and TRBJ2-1, with 7 bases lining up with TRBD2. The CDR3 totals 15 residues. Germline trimming cut 3 bases from V and 0 bases from J; bases unmatched to any gene: 2. The V gene's germline CDR1 is LGHDT and CDR2 YNNKEL (reference sequence).

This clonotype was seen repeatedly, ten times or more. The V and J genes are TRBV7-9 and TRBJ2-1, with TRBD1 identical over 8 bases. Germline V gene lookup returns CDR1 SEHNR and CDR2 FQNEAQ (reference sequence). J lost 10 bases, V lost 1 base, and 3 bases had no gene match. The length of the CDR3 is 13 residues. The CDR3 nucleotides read TGTGCCAGCAGCTTAGTTACAGGGGGGGAGCAGTTCTTC. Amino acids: CASSLVTGGEQFF.

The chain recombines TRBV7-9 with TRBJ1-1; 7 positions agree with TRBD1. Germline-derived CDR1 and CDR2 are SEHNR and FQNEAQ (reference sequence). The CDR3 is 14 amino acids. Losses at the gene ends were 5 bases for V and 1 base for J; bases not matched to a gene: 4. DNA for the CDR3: TGTGCCAGCAGCGCTGGGACAGAGAACACTGAAGCTTTCTTT. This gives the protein CASSAGTENTEAFF.

The CDR3 spells CATTLASGSRETQYF. The CDR3 DNA follows: TGTGCCACCACCCTTGCTAGCGGGAGCAGGGAGACCCAGTACTTC. V and J are TRBV15 and TRBJ2-5; 10 bases match TRBD2. CDR1 and CDR2 from the germline V gene are LNHNV and YYDKDF (reference sequence). CDR3 length: 15 amino acids. J gave up 5 bases and V 7 bases, and 10 bases lay outside the gene matches.

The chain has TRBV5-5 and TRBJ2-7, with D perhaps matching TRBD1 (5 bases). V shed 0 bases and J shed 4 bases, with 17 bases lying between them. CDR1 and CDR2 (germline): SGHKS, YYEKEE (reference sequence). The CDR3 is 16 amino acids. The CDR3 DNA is TGTGCCAGCAGCTTGGGGACAAGTCTCTCTCTTTACGAGCAGTACTTC. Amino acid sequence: CASSLGTSLSLYEQYF. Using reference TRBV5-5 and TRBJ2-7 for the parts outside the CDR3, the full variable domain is DAGVTQSPTHLIKTRGQQVTLRCSPISGHKSVSWYQQVLGQGPQFIFQYYEKEERGRGNFPDRFSARQFPNYSSELNVNALLLGDSALYLCASSLGTSLSLYEQYFGPGTRLTVT.

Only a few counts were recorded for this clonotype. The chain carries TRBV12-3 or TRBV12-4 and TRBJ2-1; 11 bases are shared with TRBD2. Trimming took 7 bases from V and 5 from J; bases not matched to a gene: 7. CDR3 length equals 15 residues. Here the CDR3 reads CASITGLAVNNEQFF. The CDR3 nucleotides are TGTGCCAGCATCACGGGACTAGCGGTAAACAATGAGCAGTTCTTC.

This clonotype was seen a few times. CDR3 protein: CASSSTGGMWETQYF. DNA for the CDR3: TGTGCCAGCAGTTCGACAGGGGGCATGTGGGAGACCCAGTACTTC. The chain is built from TRBV28 and TRBJ2-5, with 10 bases identical to TRBD1. Germline V gene lookup returns CDR1 MDHEN and CDR2 SYDVKM. Germline trimming cut 4 bases from V and 5 bases from J; bases unmatched to any gene: 7. The CDR3 is made up of 15 amino acids.

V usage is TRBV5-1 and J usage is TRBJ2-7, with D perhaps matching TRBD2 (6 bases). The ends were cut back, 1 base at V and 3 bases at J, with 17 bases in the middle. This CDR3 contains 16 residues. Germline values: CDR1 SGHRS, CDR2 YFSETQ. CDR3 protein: CASSLPPVADHYEQYF. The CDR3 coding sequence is TGCGCCAGCAGCTTGCCCCCCGTAGCGGACCACTACGAGCAGTACTTC.

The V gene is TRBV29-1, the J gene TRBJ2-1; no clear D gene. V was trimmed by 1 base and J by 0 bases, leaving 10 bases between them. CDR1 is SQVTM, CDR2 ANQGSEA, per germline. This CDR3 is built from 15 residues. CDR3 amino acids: CSVEVTSSSYNEQFF. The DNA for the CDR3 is TGCAGCGTTGAAGTAACTTCGAGCTCCTACAATGAGCAGTTCTTC.

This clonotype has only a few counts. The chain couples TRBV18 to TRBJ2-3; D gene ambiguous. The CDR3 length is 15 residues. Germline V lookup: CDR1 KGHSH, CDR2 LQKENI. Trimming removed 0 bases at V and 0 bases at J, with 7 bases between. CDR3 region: CASSPPRTSTDTQYF. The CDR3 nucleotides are TGTGCCAGCTCACCACCGCGAACTAGCACAGATACGCAGTATTTT.

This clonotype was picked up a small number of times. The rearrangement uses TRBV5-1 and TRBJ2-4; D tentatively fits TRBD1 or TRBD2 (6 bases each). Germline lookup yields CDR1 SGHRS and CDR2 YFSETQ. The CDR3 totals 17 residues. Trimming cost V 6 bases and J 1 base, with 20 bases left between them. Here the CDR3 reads CASNPGAPGVAKNIQYF. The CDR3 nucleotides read TGCGCCAGCAACCCGGGGGCCCCAGGGGTCGCCAAAAACATTCAGTACTTC.

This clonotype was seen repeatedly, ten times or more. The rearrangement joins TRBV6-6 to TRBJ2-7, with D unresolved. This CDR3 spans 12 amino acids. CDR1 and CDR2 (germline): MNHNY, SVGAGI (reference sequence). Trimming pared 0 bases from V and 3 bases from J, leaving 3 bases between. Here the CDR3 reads CASSYSHYEQYF. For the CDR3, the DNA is TGTGCCAGCAGTTACTCGCACTACGAGCAGTACTTC.

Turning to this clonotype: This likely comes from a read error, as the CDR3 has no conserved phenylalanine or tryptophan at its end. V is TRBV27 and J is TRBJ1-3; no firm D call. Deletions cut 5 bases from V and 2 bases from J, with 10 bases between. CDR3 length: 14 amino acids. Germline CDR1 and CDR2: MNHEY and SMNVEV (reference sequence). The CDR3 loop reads CASSTWGTGNTIYC. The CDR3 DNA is TGTGCCAGCAGTACTTGGGGTACTGGAAACACCATATATTGT.

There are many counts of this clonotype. The chain's CDR3 is CASSLAKWSDTQYF. In nucleotides, the CDR3 is TGCGCCAGCAGCTTGGCCAAATGGTCAGATACGCAGTATTTT. The V and J genes are TRBV5-1 and TRBJ2-3; no reliable D call. V was cut by 0 bases and J by 4 bases, with 9 bases left in between. CDR1 SGHRS and CDR2 YFSETQ come from the germline V gene. There are 14 residues in the CDR3.

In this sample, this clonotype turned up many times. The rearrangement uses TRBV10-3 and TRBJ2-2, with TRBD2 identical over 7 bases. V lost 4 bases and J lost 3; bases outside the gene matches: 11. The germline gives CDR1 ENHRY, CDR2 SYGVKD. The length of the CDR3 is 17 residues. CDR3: CAISGPRLAGDTGELFF. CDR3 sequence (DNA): TGTGCCATCAGTGGCCCCCGACTAGCCGGGGACACCGGGGAGCTGTTTTTT.

CDR3 region: CASSLDSAVGNVLTF. In nucleotides, the CDR3 is TGTGCCAGCAGTCTGGACAGTGCTGTGGGCAACGTCCTGACTTTC. The genes are TRBV12-3 or TRBV12-4 and TRBJ2-6; the D gene is possibly TRBD1 (6 bases). The CDR3 is made up of 15 amino acids. Trimming removed 5 bases from V and 9 bases from J, with 17 bases in between.

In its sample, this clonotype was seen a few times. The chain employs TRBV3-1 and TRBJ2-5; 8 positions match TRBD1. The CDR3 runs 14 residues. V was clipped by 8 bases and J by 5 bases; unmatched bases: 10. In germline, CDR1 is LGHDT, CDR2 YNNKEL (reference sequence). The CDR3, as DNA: TGTGCCAGCCAAGGACAGGGAGGTTTGGAGACCCAGTACTTC. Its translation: CASQGQGGLETQYF.

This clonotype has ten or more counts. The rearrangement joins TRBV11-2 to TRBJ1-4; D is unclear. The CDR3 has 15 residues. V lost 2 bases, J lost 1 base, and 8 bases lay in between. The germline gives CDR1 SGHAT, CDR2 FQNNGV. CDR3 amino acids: CASSLRIGTNEKLFF. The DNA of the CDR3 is TGTGCCAGCAGCTTAAGGATCGGAACTAATGAAAAACTGTTTTTT.

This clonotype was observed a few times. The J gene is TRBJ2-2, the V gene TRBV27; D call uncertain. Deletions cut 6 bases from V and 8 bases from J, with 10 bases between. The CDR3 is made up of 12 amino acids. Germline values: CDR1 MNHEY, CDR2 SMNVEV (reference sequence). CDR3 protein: CASSQRRGELFF. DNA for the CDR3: TGTGCCAGCAGCCAGAGGAGAGGGGAGCTGTTTTTT.

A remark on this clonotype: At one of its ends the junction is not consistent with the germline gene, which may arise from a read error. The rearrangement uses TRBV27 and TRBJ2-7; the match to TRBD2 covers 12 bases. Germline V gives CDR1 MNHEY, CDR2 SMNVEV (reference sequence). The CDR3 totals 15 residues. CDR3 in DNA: TGTGCCAGCAGTTCGTCGACTAGCGGGAGTTACGAGCAGTCCTTC. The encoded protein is CASSSSTSGSYEQSF.